A single sample is the source of the 27 T cell receptor beta chains below, sequenced in a study of PD-1 blockade in classical Hodgkin lymphoma. Brentuximab vedotin exposure varied among the patients, all of whom had relapsed after autologous stem cell transplantation. Thawed PBMCs were the source of CD8+ T cells, obtained through magnetic negative selection. The assay was immunoSEQ multiplex PCR, and TCRdb's table has in-frame clones only and misses some. The sample has about 930 clones; 69% are singletons. The sample in question was CD8+ T cells from blood, obtained at baseline. All receptors derive from a human donor with classical Hodgkin lymphoma.

This chain joins TRBV7-9 and TRBJ2-5, with D possibly matching TRBD1 (6 bases). CDR3 length: 16 residues. From germline, CDR1 is SEHNR and CDR2 FQNEAQ (reference sequence). V gave up 5 bases and J gave up 2 bases, with 18 bases separating them. The CDR3 bases are TGTGCCAGCAGCACGGTACGGCACAGGGATCAAGAGACCCAGTACTTC. As protein: CASSTVRHRDQETQYF.

The chain uses TRBV7-9 and TRBJ2-5; possibly TRBD1 for D (6 bases). The CDR3 has 15 amino acids. Trimming cost V 6 bases and J 2 bases, with 16 bases left between them. The germline V gene has CDR1 SEHNR and CDR2 FQNEAQ (reference sequence). CDR3 coding DNA: TGTGCCAGCAGTAGATACAAGGGGACACAAGAGACCCAGTACTTC. It translates to CASSRYKGTQETQYF.

The chain recombines TRBV2 with TRBJ1-4, with a weak D call TRBD1 (6 bases). Germline V lookup: CDR1 SNHLY, CDR2 FYNNEI. Trimming shortened V by 6 bases and J by 5 bases, and 19 bases separated the two germline ends. The CDR3 sequence is 16 residues long. The CDR3 sequence is CASREFQGGKNEKLFF. For the CDR3, the DNA is TGTGCCAGCAGGGAGTTCCAAGGGGGGAAAAATGAAAAACTGTTTTTT.

This clone was picked up a small number of times. The genes are TRBV7-6 and TRBJ2-2; possible D gene TRBD2, 7 bases. The V and J ends lost 7 bases and 7 bases respectively, with 19 bases between them. This CDR3 is built from 15 residues. From germline, CDR1 is SGHVS and CDR2 FNYEAQ. In DNA, the CDR3 is TGTGCCAGCACTGATCGCGCGGGGGCGGGCGGGGAGCTGTTTTTT. Amino acid sequence: CASTDRAGAGGELFF.

J is TRBJ2-3 and V is TRBV4-1, with 7 nucleotides matching TRBD2. This CDR3 has 17 amino acids. Losses at the gene ends were 1 base for V and 1 base for J; bases not matched to a gene: 8. Germline V lookup: CDR1 MGHRA, CDR2 YSYEKL. This chain's CDR3 is CASSQVAGTKGTDTQYF. DNA for the CDR3: TGCGCCAGCAGCCAAGTCGCCGGGACTAAAGGCACAGATACGCAGTATTTT.

The chain is built from TRBV28 and TRBJ2-7; perhaps TRBD1 as D (6 bases). The CDR3 is 13 amino acids. Trimming removed 6 bases from V and 3 bases from J, with 12 bases in between. CDR1 and CDR2 (germline): MDHEN, SYDVKM. The CDR3 sequence is CASRETGFYEQYF. In nucleotides, the CDR3 is TGTGCCAGCAGGGAAACAGGGTTCTACGAGCAGTACTTC.

This clone was detected only a few times. V usage is TRBV30 and J usage is TRBJ1-2; no reliable D call. V shed 4 bases and J shed 2 bases, with 11 bases lying between them. CDR3 length: 13 amino acids. CDR1 is GTSNPN and CDR2 is SVGIG in the germline V gene (reference sequence). The CDR3 coding sequence is TGTGCCTGGACTCCCCTGGGAAACTATGGCTACACCTTC. This gives the protein CAWTPLGNYGYTF.

This clone came up once. The V gene is TRBV28, the J gene TRBJ1-5; the match to TRBD1 covers 7 bases. Germline CDR1 is MDHEN and CDR2 is SYDVKM. Losses at the gene ends were 4 bases for V and 4 bases for J; bases not matched to a gene: 10. CDR3 length: 16 residues. The CDR3 coding sequence is TGTGCCAGCAGTTCCGTCGGGGGACAGATAAATCAGCCCCAGCATTTT. Translating it yields CASSSVGGQINQPQHF.

V is TRBV2 and J is TRBJ1-1; no clear D. Germline assignment: CDR1 SNHLY and CDR2 FYNNEI. V lost 8 bases and J lost 0, with 4 bases in between. The CDR3 totals 11 residues. This chain's CDR3 is CASEVNTEAFF. The CDR3 DNA sequence: TGTGCCAGCGAGGTGAACACTGAAGCTTTCTTT.

The V and J genes are TRBV19 and TRBJ2-7; 8 bases align to TRBD2. Looked up from germline, CDR1 is LNHDA and CDR2 is SQIVND (reference sequence). The V segment lost 5 bases and the J segment 3 bases; nucleotides outside the gene matches: 12. The CDR3 extends over 16 amino acids. CDR3 loop: CASSSLGTSLDYEQYF. As DNA, the CDR3 is TGTGCCAGTAGTTCCTTGGGGACTAGTCTCGACTACGAGCAGTACTTC.

V gene TRBV6-7 combines with J gene TRBJ1-2, with D possibly TRBD1 on 5 matching bases. TRBV6-7 is sorted into the ORF group, with uncertain function. The CDR3 runs 14 residues. Trimming cost V 5 bases and J 2 bases, with 12 bases left between them. CDR3 loop: CASSDTAGNYGYTF. The CDR3 coding sequence is TGTGCCAGCAGTGACACAGCAGGGAACTATGGCTACACCTTC.

The chain joins TRBV7-3 to TRBJ2-2; no definite D call. Germline V CDR1 and CDR2: SGHTA, FQGTGA. The V gene lost 5 bases and the J gene lost 1 base, with 11 bases spanning the gap. This CDR3 is 15 amino acids long. CDR3 sequence: CASSTLSENTGELFF. The CDR3 DNA reads as TGTGCCAGCAGCACCCTGTCTGAGAACACCGGGGAGCTGTTTTTT.

V is TRBV28 and J is TRBJ1-5; D gene ambiguous. The CDR3 spans 15 residues. With 5 bases removed from V and 5 bases from J, the gap between germline ends came to 16 bases. The germline V gene has CDR1 MDHEN and CDR2 SYDVKM. The chain's CDR3 is CASSLFGVADQPQHF. The CDR3 nucleotides are TGTGCCAGCAGTCTCTTTGGGGTCGCAGATCAGCCCCAGCATTTT.

V and J are TRBV5-1 and TRBJ2-7; D might be TRBD2 (6 bases). V was shortened by 0 bases and J by 3 bases, with 13 bases between the two germline ends. The germline gives CDR1 SGHRS, CDR2 YFSETQ. The CDR3 sequence is 15 residues long. The CDR3 region is CASSLGQGTRYEQYF. DNA for the CDR3: TGCGCCAGCAGCTTGGGCCAAGGGACTCGCTACGAGCAGTACTTC.

The J gene is TRBJ2-5, the V gene TRBV2, with 7 positions matching TRBD1. Germline V gives CDR1 SNHLY, CDR2 FYNNEI. CDR3 length: 18 residues. V was pared by 0 bases and J by 2 bases, with 12 bases of the junction left unmatched. CDR3 bases: TGTGCCAGCAGTGAAGCAAACGAAGGGGGCGTTGGGCAAGAGACCCAGTACTTC. Its protein product is CASSEANEGGVGQETQYF.

The V gene is TRBV7-4, the J gene TRBJ2-1, with D possibly TRBD2 on 6 matching bases. Germline CDR1 and CDR2: SGHVT and SQSDAQ. V shed 7 bases and J shed 5 bases, with 18 bases lying between them. The CDR3 spans 15 residues. The CDR3 region is CASTPLGGEDNEQFF. CDR3 nucleotides: TGTGCCAGCACCCCGCTCGGTGGGGAGGACAATGAGCAGTTCTTC.

This clone was recorded a few times. V and J are TRBV6-1 and TRBJ2-1; 8 bases agree with TRBD1. The length of the CDR3 is 14 residues. Germline lookup yields CDR1 MNHNS and CDR2 SASEGT. Germline trimming cut 5 bases from V and 2 bases from J; bases unmatched to any gene: 2. The CDR3 loop reads CASSPTGAYNEQFF. The CDR3, as DNA: TGTGCCAGCAGTCCGACAGGGGCCTACAATGAGCAGTTCTTC.

The V and J genes are TRBV9 and TRBJ1-1; D may be TRBD1 (6 bases). The ends were cut back, 0 bases at V and 5 bases at J, with 11 bases in the middle. The length of the CDR3 is 14 residues. Germline CDR1 is SGDLS and CDR2 is YYNGEE. CDR3 sequence: CASSVDIGGTEAFF. The CDR3 nucleotides read TGTGCCAGCAGCGTAGATATAGGGGGGACTGAAGCTTTCTTT. Complete variable domain (other parts from reference TRBV9 and TRBJ1-1): DSGVTQTPKHLITATGQRVTLRCSPRSGDLSVYWYQQSLDQGLQFLIQYYNGEERAKGNILERFSAQQFPDLHSELNLSSLELGDSALYFCASSVDIGGTEAFFGQGTRLTVV.

The chain has TRBV6-5 and TRBJ2-1; either TRBD1 or TRBD2 may supply D (5 bases each). Germline CDR1 MNHEY, CDR2 SVGAGI. V shed 7 bases and J shed 9 bases, with 10 bases lying between them. This CDR3 spans 11 amino acids. The CDR3 is CASISGPEQFF. The CDR3 DNA follows: TGTGCCAGCATTTCGGGGCCTGAGCAGTTCTTC.

This rearrangement joins TRBV7-6 to TRBJ1-1; 7 bases fit TRBD1. Trimming removed 5 bases from V and 6 bases from J; junction bases left unmatched: 15. Germline-derived CDR1 and CDR2 are SGHVS and FNYEAQ. The CDR3 contains 16 residues. The CDR3 reads CASSPDRVGGWPEAFF. CDR3 bases: TGTGCCAGCAGCCCCGACAGGGTGGGTGGATGGCCTGAAGCTTTCTTT.

This clone has just a few counts. CDR3 sequence (DNA): TGTGCCAGCAGCTTAGGGGCAGGGATCGGTGGCACAGATACGCAGTATTTT. This gives the protein CASSLGAGIGGTDTQYF. V and J are TRBV7-2 and TRBJ2-3; D is perhaps TRBD1 (5 bases). CDR1 is SGHTA and CDR2 is FQGNSA in the germline V gene. V dropped 1 base and J dropped 1 base, with 15 bases sitting between them. The CDR3 totals 17 residues.

By share of the sample, this clone is hyperexpanded. This rearrangement joins TRBV6-5 to TRBJ1-2; D is uncertain. The germline V gene encodes CDR1 MNHEY and CDR2 SVGAGI. Trimming pared 5 bases from V and 2 bases from J, leaving 12 bases between. This CDR3 region has 14 residues. The CDR3 DNA follows: TGTGCCAGCAGTCCAGACGGTGGCAACTATGGCTACACCTTC. Translation gives CASSPDGGNYGYTF.

The genes are TRBV11-2 and TRBJ2-7; maybe TRBD2 (6 bases). Trimming pared 5 bases from V and 3 bases from J, leaving 23 bases between. The length of the CDR3 is 17 residues. Per the germline V gene, CDR1 is SGHAT and CDR2 is FQNNGV. The CDR3: CASSQAQGGAGNYEQYF. The CDR3 coding sequence is TGTGCCAGCAGCCAAGCCCAAGGAGGGGCGGGTAACTACGAGCAGTACTTC. Complete variable domain (other parts from reference TRBV11-2 and TRBJ2-7): EAGVAQSPRYKIIEKRQSVAFWCNPISGHATLYWYQQILGQGPKLLIQFQNNGVVDDSQLPKDRFSAERLKGVDSTLKIQPAKLEDSAVYLCASSQAQGGAGNYEQYFGPGTRLTVT.

V is TRBV5-5 and J is TRBJ1-2; D call uncertain. V lost 3 bases to trimming and J lost 4 bases, with 10 bases between them. CDR1 is SGHKS, CDR2 YYEKEE, per germline (reference sequence). The CDR3 sequence is 13 residues long. CDR3 residues: CASSSEGGYGYTF. The DNA of the CDR3 is TGTGCCAGCAGCTCCGAGGGTGGCTATGGCTACACCTTC.

The V gene is TRBV6-5, the J gene TRBJ2-1; D is unresolved. The ends were cut back, 6 bases at V and 6 bases at J, with 12 bases in the middle. CDR3 length equals 13 residues. CDR1 is MNHEY, CDR2 SVGAGI, per germline. The CDR3 region has the DNA TGTGCCAGCAGCTCACATTCCACCAATGAGCAGTTCTTC. Amino acid sequence: CASSSHSTNEQFF.

J is TRBJ2-3 and V is TRBV2; D is unresolved. Looked up from germline, CDR1 is SNHLY and CDR2 is FYNNEI. V lost 1 base and J lost 4, with 9 bases in between. CDR3 length: 14 amino acids. This chain's CDR3 is CASSEGMGPDTQYF. The CDR3 bases are TGTGCCAGCAGTGAAGGAATGGGCCCAGATACGCAGTATTTT.

This clone showed up just a few times. V gene TRBV4-1 combines with J gene TRBJ2-1; 16 nucleotides align to TRBD2. The trim removed 4 bases at V and 10 bases at J, leaving 10 bases unmatched. CDR1 and CDR2 (germline): MGHRA, YSYEKL. CDR3 length: 17 residues. CDR3 loop: CASSRAGTSGRAGEQFF. The CDR3 DNA reads TGCGCCAGCAGCCGGGCCGGGACTAGCGGGAGGGCGGGGGAGCAGTTCTTC.